This T cell receptor beta chain emerged from a study of beta chain features in type 1 diabetes. This CDR3 has 13 amino acids. The V gene lost 7 bases and the J gene lost 4 bases, with 11 bases spanning the gap. Germline V CDR1 and CDR2: MNHNS, SASEGT. The investigators reverse transcribed all of the isolated RNA, so they sequenced expressed TCRB transcripts. Only in-frame clones appear in the TCRdb table, and some are missing; sequencing was by immunoSEQ multiplex PCR. The table records over 300,000 clones, 7.5% to 9% of them present only once. The rearrangement uses TRBV6-1 and TRBJ2-1; unclear D gene. The sequence came from a woman aged 18 to 35 in good health. Sequenced: central memory CD4+ T cells from blood. The CDR3 is CASIVGNYNEQFF. The CDR3 DNA is TGTGCCAGCATTGTTGGGAATTACAATGAGCAGTTCTTC.